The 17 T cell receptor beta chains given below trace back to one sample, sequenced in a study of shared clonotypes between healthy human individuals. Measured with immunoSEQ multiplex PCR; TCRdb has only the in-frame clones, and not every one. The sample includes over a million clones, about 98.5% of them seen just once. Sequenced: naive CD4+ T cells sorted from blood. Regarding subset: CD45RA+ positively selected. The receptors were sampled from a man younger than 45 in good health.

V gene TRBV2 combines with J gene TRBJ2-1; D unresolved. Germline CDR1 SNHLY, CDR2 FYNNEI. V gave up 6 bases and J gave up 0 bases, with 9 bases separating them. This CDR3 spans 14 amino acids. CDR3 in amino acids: CASSFPDSYNEQFF. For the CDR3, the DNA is TGTGCCAGCAGCTTCCCGGACTCCTACAATGAGCAGTTCTTC.

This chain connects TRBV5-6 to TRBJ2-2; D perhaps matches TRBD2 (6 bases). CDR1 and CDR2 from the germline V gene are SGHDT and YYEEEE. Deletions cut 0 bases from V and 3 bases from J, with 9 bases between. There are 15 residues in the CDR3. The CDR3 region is CASSLGTSYTGELFF. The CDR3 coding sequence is TGTGCCAGCAGCTTGGGCACTAGCTACACCGGGGAGCTGTTTTTT.

The CDR3: CAISEPTGAGSYNEQFF. The CDR3 nucleotides are TGTGCCATCAGCGAACCTACAGGGGCCGGCTCCTACAATGAGCAGTTCTTC. This chain uses TRBV10-3 with TRBJ2-1, with 7 bases identical to TRBD1. Looked up from germline, CDR1 is ENHRY and CDR2 is SYGVKD. Trimming at V came to 6 bases and at J to 0 bases, leaving 11 bases not matched to a gene. The CDR3 has 17 amino acids.

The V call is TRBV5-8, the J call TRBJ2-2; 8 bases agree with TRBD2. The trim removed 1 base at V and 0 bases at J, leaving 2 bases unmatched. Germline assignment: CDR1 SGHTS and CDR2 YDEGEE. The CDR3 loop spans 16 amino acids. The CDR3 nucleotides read TGTGCCAGCAGCTTGCAACTAGCGGCGAACACCGGGGAGCTGTTTTTT. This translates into CASSLQLAANTGELFF.

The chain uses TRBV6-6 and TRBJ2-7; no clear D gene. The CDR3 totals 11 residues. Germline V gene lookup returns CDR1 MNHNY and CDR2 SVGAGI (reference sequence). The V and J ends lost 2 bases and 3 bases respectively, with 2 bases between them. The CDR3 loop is CASSYLYEQYF. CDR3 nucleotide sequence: TGTGCCAGCAGTTACCTCTACGAGCAGTACTTC.

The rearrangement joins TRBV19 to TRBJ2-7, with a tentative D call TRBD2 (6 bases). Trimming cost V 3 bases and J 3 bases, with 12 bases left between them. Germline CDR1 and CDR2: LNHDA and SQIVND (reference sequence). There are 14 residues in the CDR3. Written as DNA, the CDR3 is TGTGCCAGTAGTATTGGGGGGTATAACTACGAGCAGTACTTC. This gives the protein CASSIGGYNYEQYF.

CDR3 protein: CASSQERQGIYGYTF. The DNA of the CDR3 is TGTGCCAGCAGCCAAGAACGACAGGGTATATATGGCTACACCTTC. The chain is built from TRBV14 and TRBJ1-2, with TRBD1 matching over 7 bases. Trimming cost V 0 bases and J 5 bases; bases outside gene matches: 6. Germline CDR1 SGHDN, CDR2 FVKESK. CDR3 length: 15 amino acids.

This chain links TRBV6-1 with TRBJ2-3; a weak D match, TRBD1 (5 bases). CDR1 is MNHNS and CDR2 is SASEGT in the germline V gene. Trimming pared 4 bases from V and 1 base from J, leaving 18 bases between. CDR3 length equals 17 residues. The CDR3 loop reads CASSVWTSSKGTDTQYF. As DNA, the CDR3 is TGTGCCAGCAGTGTATGGACATCGTCCAAAGGCACAGATACGCAGTATTTT.

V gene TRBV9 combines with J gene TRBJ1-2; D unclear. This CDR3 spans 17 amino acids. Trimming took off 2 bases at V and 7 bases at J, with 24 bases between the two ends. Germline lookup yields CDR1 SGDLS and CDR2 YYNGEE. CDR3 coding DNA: TGTGCCAGCAGCGTTAACGGACCGACCGGCTTCGGTGGTGGCTACACCTTC. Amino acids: CASSVNGPTGFGGGYTF.

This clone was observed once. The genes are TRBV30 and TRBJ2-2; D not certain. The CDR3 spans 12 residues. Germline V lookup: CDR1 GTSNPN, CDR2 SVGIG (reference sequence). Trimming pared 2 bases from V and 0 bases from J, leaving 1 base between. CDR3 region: CAWSSNTGELFF. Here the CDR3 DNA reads TGTGCCTGGAGTTCGAACACCGGGGAGCTGTTTTTT.

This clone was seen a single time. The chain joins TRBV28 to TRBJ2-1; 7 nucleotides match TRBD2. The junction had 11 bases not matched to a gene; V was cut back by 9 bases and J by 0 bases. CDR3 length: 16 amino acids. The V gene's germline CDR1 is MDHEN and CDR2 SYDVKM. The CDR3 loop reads CASDRSASGSYNEQFF. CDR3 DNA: TGTGCCAGTGACCGATCTGCTAGCGGCTCCTACAATGAGCAGTTCTTC. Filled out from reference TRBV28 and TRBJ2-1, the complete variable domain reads DVKVTQSSRYLVKRTGEKVFLECVQDMDHENMFWYRQDPGLGLRLIYFSYDVKMKEKGDIPEGYSVSREKKERFSLILESASTNQTSMYLCASDRSASGSYNEQFFGPGTRLTVL.

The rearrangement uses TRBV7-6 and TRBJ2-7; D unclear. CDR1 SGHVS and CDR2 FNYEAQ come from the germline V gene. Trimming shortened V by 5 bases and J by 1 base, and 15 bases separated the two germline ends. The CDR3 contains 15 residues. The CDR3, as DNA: TGTGCCAGCAGCCCTAGGGTCACCGGTTCCTACGAGCAGTACTTC. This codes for CASSPRVTGSYEQYF.

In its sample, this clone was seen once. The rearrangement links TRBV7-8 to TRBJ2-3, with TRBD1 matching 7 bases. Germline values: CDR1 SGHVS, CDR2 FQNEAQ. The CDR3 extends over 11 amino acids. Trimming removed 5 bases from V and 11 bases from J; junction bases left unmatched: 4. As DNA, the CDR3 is TGTGCCAGCAGCACGACAGGGCAGCAGTATTTT. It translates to CASSTTGQQYF.

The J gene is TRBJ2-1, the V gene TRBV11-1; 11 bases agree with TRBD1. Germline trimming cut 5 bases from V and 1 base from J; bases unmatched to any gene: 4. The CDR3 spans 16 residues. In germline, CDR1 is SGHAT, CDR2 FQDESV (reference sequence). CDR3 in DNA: TGTGCCAGCAGCCCGGACAGGGGGCCATCCTACAATGAGCAGTTCTTC. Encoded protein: CASSPDRGPSYNEQFF.

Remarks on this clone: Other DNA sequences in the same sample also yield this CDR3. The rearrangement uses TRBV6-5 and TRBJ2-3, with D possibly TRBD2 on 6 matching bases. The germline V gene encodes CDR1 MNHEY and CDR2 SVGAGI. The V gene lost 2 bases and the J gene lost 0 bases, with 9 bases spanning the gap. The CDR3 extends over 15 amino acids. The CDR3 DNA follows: TGTGCCAGCAGTTACCTCGGGACTAGCACAGATACGCAGTATTTT. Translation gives CASSYLGTSTDTQYF.

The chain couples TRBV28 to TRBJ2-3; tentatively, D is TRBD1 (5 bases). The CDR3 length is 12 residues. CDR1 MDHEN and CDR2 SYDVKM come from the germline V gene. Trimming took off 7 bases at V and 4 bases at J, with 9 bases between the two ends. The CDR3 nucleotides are TGTGCCAGCAACCAAGGGGCAGATACGCAGTATTTT. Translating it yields CASNQGADTQYF.

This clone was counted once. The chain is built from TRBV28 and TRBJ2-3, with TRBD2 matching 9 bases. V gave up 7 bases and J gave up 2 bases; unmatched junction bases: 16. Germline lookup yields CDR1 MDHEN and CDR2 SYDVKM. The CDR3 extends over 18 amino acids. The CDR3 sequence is CASMIGLREGSNTDTQYF. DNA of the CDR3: TGTGCCAGCATGATTGGGCTGCGGGAGGGCTCCAACACAGATACGCAGTATTTT.